This T cell receptor (beta chain) was found in a study of T-cell memory formation after mild COVID-19. Germline CDR1 reads MGHRA; CDR2 reads YSYEKL. The V end was cut by 1 base, the J end by 6 bases, with 10 bases between. The CDR3 is 14 residues long. Employing constant-segment primers, 5'RACE generated TCR alpha and TCR beta cDNA libraries bearing sample barcodes and UMIs. Using its own MiXCR run on the 5' RACE reads, TCRdb lists one record per CDR3 protein. The repertoire has roughly 250,000 distinct CDR3 sequences, 16% of them found once; the top ten carry 22%. Study-level results: That cross-reactive memory joined was suggested by some responding clones appearing in pre-infection memory. Clones contracting across day 15 to 85 had a balanced CD4/CD8 profile; later expanding clones leaned CD4+.

A note on this clonotype: The antigen remains unidentified.

The sample comprised PBMCs or a T cell subset sorted from them (not recorded which). This chain links TRBV4-1 with TRBJ2-1; D remains unclear. This TCR was recovered from a young man who had mild COVID-19 (a few samples of this study predate the infection). Cell type and time point are not known. The CDR3 loop reads CASSQVGQSNEQFF. In nucleotides, the CDR3 is TGCGCCAGCAGCCAAGTTGGGCAATCCAATGAGCAGTTCTTC.